This T cell receptor (beta chain) was sequenced for a study of T cells in Graves' hyperthyroidism and ophthalmopathy. TCR beta CDR3 regions were amplified from RNA. Researchers ran a first-round RT-PCR on the TCR CDR3 using the HTBI primer set. TCRdb reprocessed the multiplex PCR reads with MiXCR, giving one entry per CDR3 protein. The sample records hundreds of thousands of distinct CDR3 sequences, about a sixth being singletons. This clonotype was seen repeatedly, ten times or more. The V gene's germline CDR1 is DFQATT and CDR2 SNEGSKA (reference sequence). This CDR3 contains 15 residues. Deletions cut 6 bases from V and 2 bases from J, with 18 bases between.

This TCR came from a man in his forties with Graves' hyperthyroidism. Sequenced material: blood. The genes are TRBV20-1 and TRBJ2-3, with a weak D call TRBD1 (6 bases). As DNA, the CDR3 is TGCAGTGCCCCACCGGGACACCAGTCCACAGATACGCAGTATTTT. Encoded protein: CSAPPGHQSTDTQYF.